What follows describes a single T cell receptor (beta chain). This entry is derived from a study of blood T cell repertoires in COVID-19. In the study overall: Acute and convalescent COVID-19 specimens originated in the United States, Italy and Spain. PBMCs, B-cell-depleted T cells, or T cells provided the cDNA or gDNA that made up the material.

How the authors handled the data: Reference gene primer amplification gave nucleated cell count estimates. Data came from immunoSEQ multiplex PCR; TCRdb stores just in-frame clones and leaves some out. The D gene and trimming were derived from the DNA, and the V and J assignments and clone size from that table. The sample includes 270,000 or so clones, 86% of them seen just once. Germline lookup yields CDR1 LGHDT and CDR2 YNNKEL (reference sequence). V was cut by 6 bases and J by 2 bases, with 13 bases left in between. This CDR3 comprises 14 residues. The sample consisted of peripheral blood. This TCR came from a woman in her 30s with active or convalescent COVID-19. The chain has TRBV3-1 (or the pseudogene TRBV3-2) and TRBJ1-2; D is undetermined. Here the CDR3 reads CASSPTRQNYGYTF. In DNA form, the CDR3 reads TGTGCCAGCAGTCCCACCCGACAAAACTATGGCTACACCTTC.